This T cell receptor (beta chain) was sequenced in a study of CD8+ T cells in alopecia areata. The CDR3 spans 15 residues. After removal of 5 bases from V and 5 bases from J, the junction contained 9 bases not matched to a gene. In germline, CDR1 is SNHLY, CDR2 FYNNEI. Reverse transcription of extracted RNA yielded cDNA, which provided the sequencing template. Generated by immunoSEQ multiplex PCR, the TCRdb table keeps only in-frame clones and is missing some. In the table there are more than 95,000 clones, 30% to 40% of which are singletons. Sample: CD4+ T cells sorted from blood. The chain has TRBV2 and TRBJ2-5, with 9 bases matching TRBD2. The sequence was obtained from a human donor with alopecia areata. Written as DNA, the CDR3 is TGTGCCAGCAGTCAAATAGCGGGAGCGTTGGAGACCCAGTACTTC. Amino acids: CASSQIAGALETQYF.